These 30 T cell receptor beta chains were all obtained from the same sample, sequenced in a study of T cell changes during pregnancy in multiple sclerosis. Sequenced by immunoSEQ multiplex PCR; TCRdb stores in-frame clones only, minus some. Of fewer than 40,000 clones in the sample, 92% were seen once. This specimen consisted of CD4+ T cells from peripheral blood mononuclear cells, obtained after pregnancy. These receptor sequences come from a female donor in good health, enrolled as a control in a pregnancy study.

This chain uses TRBV28 with TRBJ1-1; D is uncertain. The germline gives CDR1 MDHEN, CDR2 SYDVKM. The CDR3 is 12 amino acids. V was pared by 5 bases and J by 1 base, with 5 bases between. CDR3 in DNA: TGTGCCAGCAGTGGGAGGAACACTGAAGCTTTCTTT. The encoded protein is CASSGRNTEAFF.

The chain employs TRBV9 and TRBJ2-1, with a possible D match to TRBD1 (6 bases). Germline V gene lookup returns CDR1 SGDLS and CDR2 YYNGEE. This CDR3 spans 12 amino acids. Trimming removed 2 bases at V and 7 bases at J, with 7 bases between. CDR3: CASSVQGNEQFF. The DNA for the CDR3 is TGTGCCAGCAGCGTTCAGGGGAATGAGCAGTTCTTC.

The chain joins TRBV9 to TRBJ1-3, with 8 bases identical to TRBD1. The CDR3 consists of 16 residues. The J segment lost 2 bases and the V segment lost 3 bases, leaving 7 bases of the junction unmatched. Looked up from germline, CDR1 is SGDLS and CDR2 is YYNGEE. The CDR3: CASSATWTGTGNTIYF. In DNA form, the CDR3 reads TGTGCCAGCAGCGCGACTTGGACAGGGACTGGAAACACCATATATTTT. Together with reference TRBV9 and TRBJ1-3, the CDR3 gives the full variable domain: DSGVTQTPKHLITATGQRVTLRCSPRSGDLSVYWYQQSLDQGLQFLIQYYNGEERAKGNILERFSAQQFPDLHSELNLSSLELGDSALYFCASSATWTGTGNTIYFGEGSWLTVV.

The chain recombines TRBV29-1 with TRBJ1-5; no clear D. The CDR3 runs to 13 residues. Trimming took off 4 bases at V and 5 bases at J, with 12 bases between the two ends. Germline-derived CDR1 and CDR2 are SQVTM and ANQGSEA. In nucleotides, the CDR3 is TGCAGCGTTGCTCGGTCGTTAGATCAGCCCCAGCATTTT. Residues: CSVARSLDQPQHF.

The rearrangement links TRBV19 to TRBJ2-1; D might be TRBD2 (5 bases). Germline CDR1 and CDR2: LNHDA and SQIVND (reference sequence). The CDR3 loop spans 16 amino acids. The germline V and J ends were trimmed by 6 bases and 0 bases, with 15 bases remaining between them. CDR3 sequence: CASRSFAGSSYNEQFF. As DNA, the CDR3 is TGTGCCAGTAGGAGTTTTGCGGGCAGCTCCTACAATGAGCAGTTCTTC.

V gene TRBV9 combines with J gene TRBJ2-1; 10 nucleotides align to TRBD1. CDR1 and CDR2 (germline): SGDLS, YYNGEE. The CDR3 sequence is 15 residues long. J lost 7 bases, V lost 2 bases, and 6 bases had no gene match. The chain's CDR3 is CASSVGQGYGNEQFF. The CDR3, as DNA: TGTGCCAGCAGCGTGGGACAGGGGTACGGTAATGAGCAGTTCTTC.

The rearrangement links TRBV2 to TRBJ1-3; D might be TRBD1 (5 bases). Trimming stripped 5 bases from V and 4 bases from J, with 12 bases between. Per germline, CDR1 SNHLY and CDR2 FYNNEI. CDR3 length: 14 amino acids. DNA of the CDR3: TGTGCCAGCAGTACGGTCGGGGGAGGAAACACCATATATTTT. Translating gives CASSTVGGGNTIYF.

This clone was seen only once. The chain couples TRBV5-6 to TRBJ2-7; D is uncertain. Trimming removed 2 bases from V and 6 bases from J, with 15 bases in between. The CDR3 sequence is 14 residues long. In germline, CDR1 is SGHDT, CDR2 YYEEEE. DNA for the CDR3: TGTGCCAGCAGCTTAATGACCCAGCGTCGCGAGCAGTACTTC. Its translation: CASSLMTQRREQYF.

The chain links TRBV7-9 to TRBJ1-1; D is unresolved. Trimming took off 8 bases at V and 1 base at J, with 11 bases between the two ends. The CDR3 extends over 13 amino acids. Germline V gene data show CDR1 as SEHNR and CDR2 as FQNEAQ (reference sequence). The CDR3, as DNA: TGTGCCAGCGAGAGGTCGGCGAACACTGAAGCTTTCTTT. Its protein is CASERSANTEAFF.

The rearrangement links TRBV28 to TRBJ1-5, with D perhaps TRBD1 (5 bases). The CDR3 contains 14 residues. Between the trimmed V and J ends, which lost 6 bases and 7 bases, there was a span of 16 bases. Germline-derived CDR1 and CDR2 are MDHEN and SYDVKM. The CDR3 loop reads CASRPAGGDQPQHF. The CDR3 nucleotides are TGTGCCAGCAGGCCCGCCGGGGGTGACCAGCCCCAGCATTTT.

The chain links TRBV21-1 to TRBJ2-7; no DNA check was done on the table's D call, TRBD2. TRBV21-1 is given as a pseudogene. The CDR3 length is 18 residues. The DNA for the CDR3 is TGTGCCAGCAGCAAAGCCGGTCTAGCGTGGAGGCTTCCCTACGAGCAGTACTTC. It is translated as CASSKAGLAWRLPYEQYF.

The chain carries TRBV25-1 and TRBJ1-4, with D perhaps matching TRBD1 (6 bases). This CDR3 spans 14 amino acids. Looked up from germline, CDR1 is MGHDK and CDR2 is SYGVNS. V was clipped by 5 bases and J by 0 bases, with 7 bases between them. CDR3: CASSRTATNEKLFF. DNA of the CDR3: TGTGCCAGCAGTCGGACAGCAACTAATGAAAAACTGTTTTTT.

This sequence joins TRBV19 and TRBJ1-5; D is possibly TRBD1 (5 bases). V lost 1 base to trimming and J lost 1 base, with 14 bases between them. This CDR3 is built from 17 residues. The germline CDR1 and CDR2 sequences are LNHDA and SQIVND (reference sequence). The CDR3 nucleotides are TGTGCCAGTAGTATAGGCCCCTTACAGGCAAGCAATCAGCCCCAGCATTTT. Translated: CASSIGPLQASNQPQHF.

The chain uses TRBV6-5 and TRBJ1-2; unclear D gene. V was cut by 0 bases and J by 2 bases, with 13 bases left in between. The CDR3 loop spans 16 amino acids. CDR1 is MNHEY, CDR2 SVGAGI, per germline. Written as DNA, the CDR3 is TGTGCCAGCAGTTACTCGAAAGATCCGAGAAACTATGGCTACACCTTC. This sequence encodes CASSYSKDPRNYGYTF.

The genes are TRBV27 and TRBJ2-3; 7 nucleotides align to TRBD1. Losses at the gene ends were 2 bases for V and 1 base for J; bases not matched to a gene: 3. Germline lookup yields CDR1 MNHEY and CDR2 SMNVEV (reference sequence). This CDR3 comprises 15 residues. The CDR3 reads CASSLRTGRTDTQYF. The CDR3 nucleotides are TGTGCCAGCAGTTTAAGGACAGGACGCACAGATACGCAGTATTTT.

This rearrangement joins TRBV4-3 to TRBJ1-1; no clear D. Trimming took 0 bases from V and 6 from J, leaving 11 bases between them. Germline V gene data show CDR1 as LGHNA and CDR2 as YSLEER. The CDR3 spans 14 residues. The CDR3: CASSQDLPEAEAFF. The CDR3 bases are TGCGCCAGCAGCCAAGATCTTCCAGAGGCTGAAGCTTTCTTT.

The chain employs TRBV6-5 and TRBJ1-4, with 7 nucleotides matching TRBD1. This CDR3 region has 14 residues. Germline CDR1 is MNHEY and CDR2 is SVGAGI. With V trimmed by 5 bases and J by 1 base, 1 base remained unmatched. This CDR3 reads CASSTGVTNEKLFF. The CDR3 DNA is TGTGCCAGCAGTACAGGGGTAACTAATGAAAAACTGTTTTTT.

In its sample, this clone was seen once. The J gene is TRBJ2-5, the V gene TRBV10-3; D remains ambiguous. CDR1 is ENHRY and CDR2 is SYGVKD in the germline V gene. The CDR3 loop spans 16 amino acids. The germline V and J ends were trimmed by 0 bases and 3 bases, with 14 bases remaining between them. CDR3 sequence (DNA): TGTGCCATCAGTGAGTCCCGCGGAGCCACCGAAGAGACCCAGTACTTC. Translation: CAISESRGATEETQYF.

The chain joins TRBV5-4 to TRBJ2-2; 9 nucleotides line up with TRBD2. V lost 3 bases, J lost 7 bases, and 4 bases stayed unmatched. CDR3 length equals 14 residues. CDR1 SGHNT and CDR2 YYREEE come from the germline V gene (reference sequence). The CDR3 here is CASSSGTSNGELFF. The CDR3 coding sequence is TGTGCCAGCAGCTCCGGGACTAGCAACGGGGAGCTGTTTTTT.

The chain recombines TRBV27 with TRBJ1-1, with D possibly being TRBD1 (6 bases). The CDR3 totals 14 residues. The ends were cut back, 6 bases at V and 1 base at J, with 12 bases in the middle. Germline V gene data show CDR1 as MNHEY and CDR2 as SMNVEV (reference sequence). CDR3 nucleotides: TGTGCCAGCAGGGGTACAGGGTGGAACACTGAAGCTTTCTTT. Its translation is CASRGTGWNTEAFF.

The rearrangement uses TRBV2 and TRBJ2-7, with TRBD2 matching over 11 bases. CDR1 is SNHLY and CDR2 is FYNNEI in the germline V gene. Germline trimming cut 6 bases from V and 2 bases from J; bases unmatched to any gene: 9. This CDR3 comprises 16 residues. Here the CDR3 reads CASSRLGLADAYEQYF. In DNA, the CDR3 is TGTGCCAGCAGCCGCTTGGGACTAGCGGATGCCTACGAGCAGTACTTC.

The V gene is TRBV6-6, the J gene TRBJ2-7, with 9 bases matching TRBD1. The CDR3 consists of 14 residues. The germline CDR1 and CDR2 sequences are MNHNY and SVGAGI (reference sequence). With V trimmed by 7 bases and J by 5 bases, 9 bases remained unmatched. As DNA, the CDR3 is TGTGCCAGCATCATGGGACAGGGTTTGAACGAGCAGTACTTC. Its protein product is CASIMGQGLNEQYF.

In nucleotides, the CDR3 is TGTGCCAGCAGTGAAGGTGGCAGCGGGGTCTCTGGCATTCAGTACTTC. Its protein product is CASSEGGSGVSGIQYF. The rearrangement links TRBV25-1 to TRBJ2-4; TRBD2 matches 7 bases. The CDR3 loop spans 16 amino acids. Germline-derived CDR1 and CDR2 are MGHDK and SYGVNS. V was pared by 2 bases and J by 9 bases, with 13 bases of the junction left unmatched.

This chain uses TRBV5-1 with TRBJ2-3, with TRBD1 identical over 8 bases. Germline loops: CDR1 SGHRS, CDR2 YFSETQ. The CDR3 is made up of 16 amino acids. J was trimmed by 0 bases and V by 4 bases; bases with no gene match: 7. CDR3: CASSPGGSTSTDTQYF. CDR3 in DNA: TGCGCCAGCAGCCCAGGGGGCTCAACTAGCACAGATACGCAGTATTTT.

The chain recombines TRBV11-2 with TRBJ1-2; a possible D gene is TRBD1 (5 bases). The V end was cut by 0 bases, the J end by 6 bases, with 8 bases between. Germline CDR1 is SGHAT and CDR2 is FQNNGV. The CDR3 runs to 13 residues. The CDR3 sequence: CASSLEGLDGYTF. The CDR3 DNA follows: TGTGCCAGCAGCTTAGAGGGGCTGGATGGCTACACCTTC. Using reference TRBV11-2 and TRBJ1-2 for the parts outside the CDR3, the full variable domain is EAGVAQSPRYKIIEKRQSVAFWCNPISGHATLYWYQQILGQGPKLLIQFQNNGVVDDSQLPKDRFSAERLKGVDSTLKIQPAKLEDSAVYLCASSLEGLDGYTFGSGTRLTVV.

This clone was detected only once. This CDR3 reads CSAEQGEQFF. CDR3 DNA: TGCAGCGCTGAGCAGGGTGAGCAGTTCTTC. The chain employs TRBV29-1 and TRBJ2-1, with TRBD1 as a possible D gene (5 bases). Trimming took 7 bases from V and 9 from J, leaving 10 bases between them. CDR1 and CDR2 (germline): SQVTM, ANQGSEA. CDR3 length: 10 residues.

The J gene is TRBJ2-7, the V gene TRBV4-1; tentative D call: TRBD2 (7 bases). V was clipped by 0 bases and J by 4 bases, with 13 bases between them. The CDR3 is 15 residues long. CDR1 is MGHRA and CDR2 is YSYEKL in the germline V gene. CDR3 in DNA: TGCGCCAGCAGCCAAGACCCGGGGGGCAGATACGAGCAGTACTTC. This gives the protein CASSQDPGGRYEQYF.

This chain's CDR3 is CASSLGSGGWNSGNTIYF. Here the CDR3 DNA reads TGCGCCAGCAGCTTGGGGAGTGGAGGTTGGAACTCTGGAAACACCATATATTTT. The J gene is TRBJ1-3, the V gene TRBV5-1; D is unresolved. With 0 bases removed from V and 0 bases from J, the gap between germline ends came to 16 bases. The germline gives CDR1 SGHRS, CDR2 YFSETQ. This CDR3 is built from 18 residues.

The rearrangement uses TRBV7-9 and TRBJ2-3, with 7 bases matching TRBD2. Germline V gene data show CDR1 as SEHNR and CDR2 as FQNEAQ (reference sequence). The CDR3 length is 14 residues. V gave up 2 bases and J gave up 7 bases; unmatched junction bases: 6. Here the CDR3 reads CASSLHGGSNTQYF. CDR3 in DNA: TGTGCCAGCAGCTTACACGGGGGGTCTAATACGCAGTATTTT.

The rearrangement joins TRBV27 to TRBJ2-2; 13 nucleotides match TRBD2. The trim removed 2 bases at V and 9 bases at J, leaving 9 bases unmatched. The CDR3 covers 17 residues. Germline CDR1 is MNHEY and CDR2 is SMNVEV (reference sequence). The CDR3 sequence is CASSLGGTSGRARELFF. The CDR3 DNA sequence: TGTGCCAGCAGTTTAGGTGGAACTAGCGGGAGGGCCCGGGAGCTGTTTTTT.